The 3 T cell receptor beta chains below come from one sample, sequenced in a study of regulatory T cells in long-lasting Graves disease. The time point: persistent/refractory GD, antithyroid drugs over 5 years with positive TRAb. PBMC RNA was the source of the TCR library. Construction of TCR beta libraries relied on iRepertoire HTBI primers and on Arm-PCR targeting CDR3 regions. Via MiXCR, TCRdb re-called the multiplex PCR reads, giving one row per CDR3 protein. Of 450,000 or so distinct CDR3 sequences in the sample, less than 25% were seen once. The input for sequencing was peripheral blood mononuclear cells (PBMCs), taken when the disease was refractory, from a patient treated with antithyroid drugs. These receptors were obtained from a female donor with Graves disease.

This chain uses TRBV6-2 or TRBV6-3 with TRBJ1-1, with D tentatively TRBD1 (6 bases). CDR3 length equals 12 residues. Trimming removed 5 bases at V and 9 bases at J, with 13 bases between. CDR1 is MNHEY, CDR2 SVGEGT, per germline. Here the CDR3 reads CASSEETGKAFF. The CDR3 bases are TGTGCCAGCAGTGAGGAGACAGGAAAAGCTTTCTTT.

In this sample, this clonotype turned up many times. V usage is TRBV30 and J usage is TRBJ1-1; no firm D call. The V gene lost 3 bases and the J gene lost 4 bases, with 9 bases spanning the gap. The CDR3 sequence is 12 residues long. Germline V gene sequence: CDR1 GTSNPN, CDR2 SVGIG (reference sequence). The CDR3 sequence: CAWRGGGTEAFF. Written as DNA, the CDR3 is TGTGCCTGGAGAGGAGGCGGCACTGAAGCTTTCTTT. Full variable domain (outside the CDR3, taken from reference TRBV30 and TRBJ1-1): SQTIHQWPATLVQPVGSPLSLECTVEGTSNPNLYWYRQAAGRGLQLLFYSVGIGQISSEVPQNLSASRPQDRQFILSSKKLLLSDSGFYLCAWRGGGTEAFFGQGTRLTVV.

This clonotype came up a few times. The V and J genes are TRBV10-3 and TRBJ2-2; D unresolved. Germline V lookup: CDR1 ENHRY, CDR2 SYGVKD. V dropped 7 bases and J dropped 4 bases, with 10 bases sitting between them. This CDR3 spans 13 amino acids. CDR3 sequence: CAIMGLSTGELFF. CDR3 coding DNA: TGTGCCATCATGGGTCTGAGCACCGGGGAGCTGTTTTTT.